This T cell receptor beta chain emerged from a study of blood T cell repertoires in COVID-19. Study in general: The cDNA or gDNA used as material had been derived from T cells, B-cell-depleted T cells, or PBMCs.

J gave up 0 bases and V 5 bases, and 9 bases lay outside the gene matches. This CDR3 comprises 16 residues. Germline CDR1 is SGHTA and CDR2 is FQGNSA. TCRdb keeps only in-frame clones here, not all; method: immunoSEQ multiplex PCR. The sample has about 120,000 clones; 75% to 90% are singletons. This clone appeared once. This receptor was taken from a man between 65 and 85 years old with acute or convalescent COVID-19. The chain is built from TRBV7-2 and TRBJ2-7, with 8 positions matching TRBD2. The source material was peripheral blood. CDR3 coding DNA: TGTGCCAGCAGCCCCCGCGGGGGGAGAAGCTCCTACGAGCAGTACTTC. Translating gives CASSPRGGRSSYEQYF.